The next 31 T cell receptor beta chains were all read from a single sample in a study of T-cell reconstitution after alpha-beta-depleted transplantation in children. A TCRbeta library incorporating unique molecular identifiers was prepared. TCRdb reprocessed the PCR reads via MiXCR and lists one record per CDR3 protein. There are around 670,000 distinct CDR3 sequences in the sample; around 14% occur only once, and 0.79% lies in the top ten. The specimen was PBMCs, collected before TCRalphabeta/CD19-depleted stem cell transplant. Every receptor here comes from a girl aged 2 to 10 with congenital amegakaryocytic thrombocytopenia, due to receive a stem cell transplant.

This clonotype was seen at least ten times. The CDR3 sequence: CASSLTTSGISTDTQYF. CDR3 sequence (DNA): TGCGCCAGCAGCTTGACGACTAGCGGGATTAGCACAGATACGCAGTATTTT. The chain joins TRBV5-1 to TRBJ2-3; 11 positions agree with TRBD2. Trimming at V came to 1 base and at J to 0 bases, leaving 4 bases not matched to a gene. There are 17 residues in the CDR3. Germline CDR1 SGHRS, CDR2 YFSETQ.

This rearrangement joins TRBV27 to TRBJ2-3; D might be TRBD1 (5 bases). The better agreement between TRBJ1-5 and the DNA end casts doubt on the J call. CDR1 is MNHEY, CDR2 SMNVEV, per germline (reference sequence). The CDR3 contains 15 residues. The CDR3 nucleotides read TGTGCCAGCAGTTCCCTCCCCGGCGGGGGGGATACGCAGCATTTT. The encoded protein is CASSSLPGGGDTQHF.

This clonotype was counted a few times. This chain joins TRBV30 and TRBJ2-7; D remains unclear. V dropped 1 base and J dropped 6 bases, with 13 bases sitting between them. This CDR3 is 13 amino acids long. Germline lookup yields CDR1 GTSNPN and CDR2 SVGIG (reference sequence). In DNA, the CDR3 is TGTGCCTGGAGTGGACCTTTGGTCGGCGAGCAGTACTTC. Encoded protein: CAWSGPLVGEQYF.

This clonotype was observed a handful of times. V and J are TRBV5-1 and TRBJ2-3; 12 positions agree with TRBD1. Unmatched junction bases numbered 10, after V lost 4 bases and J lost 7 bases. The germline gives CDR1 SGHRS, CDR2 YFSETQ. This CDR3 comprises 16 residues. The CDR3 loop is CASSGGQGAFVNTQYF. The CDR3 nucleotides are TGCGCCAGCAGCGGGGGACAGGGGGCCTTTGTAAATACGCAGTATTTT.

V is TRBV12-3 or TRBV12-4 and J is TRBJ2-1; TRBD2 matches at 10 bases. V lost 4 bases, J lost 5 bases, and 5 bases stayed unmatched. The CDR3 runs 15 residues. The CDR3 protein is CASSSQREGNNEQFF. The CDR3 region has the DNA TGTGCCAGCAGTTCCCAGCGGGAGGGGAACAATGAGCAGTTCTTC.

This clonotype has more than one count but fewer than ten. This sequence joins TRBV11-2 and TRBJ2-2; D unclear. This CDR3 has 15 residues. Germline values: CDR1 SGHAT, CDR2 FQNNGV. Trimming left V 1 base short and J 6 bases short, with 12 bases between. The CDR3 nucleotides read TGTGCCAGCAGCTTAGCCCTCCGCTTCCCCGGGGAGCTGTTTTTT. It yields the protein CASSLALRFPGELFF. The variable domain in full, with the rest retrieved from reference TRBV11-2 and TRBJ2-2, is EAGVAQSPRYKIIEKRQSVAFWCNPISGHATLYWYQQILGQGPKLLIQFQNNGVVDDSQLPKDRFSAERLKGVDSTLKIQPAKLEDSAVYLCASSLALRFPGELFFGEGSRLTVL.

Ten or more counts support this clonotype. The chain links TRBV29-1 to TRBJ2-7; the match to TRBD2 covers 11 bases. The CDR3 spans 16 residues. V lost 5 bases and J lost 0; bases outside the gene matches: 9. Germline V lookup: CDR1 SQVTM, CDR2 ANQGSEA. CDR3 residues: CSVPLAGEKGSYEQYF. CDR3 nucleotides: TGCAGCGTTCCACTAGCGGGAGAAAAAGGCTCCTACGAGCAGTACTTC.

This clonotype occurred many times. CDR3 amino acids: CASSPRPGAYNEQFF. In nucleotides, the CDR3 is TGTGCCAGCAGCCCTCGACCCGGAGCCTACAATGAGCAGTTCTTC. V and J are TRBV7-6 and TRBJ2-1; D is uncertain. V dropped 5 bases and J dropped 2 bases, with 13 bases sitting between them. Germline values: CDR1 SGHVS, CDR2 FNYEAQ. The CDR3 is 15 amino acids.

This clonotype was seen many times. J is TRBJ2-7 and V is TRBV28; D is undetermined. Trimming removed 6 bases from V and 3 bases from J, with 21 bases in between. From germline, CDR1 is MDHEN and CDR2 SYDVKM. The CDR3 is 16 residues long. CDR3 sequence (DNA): TGTGCCAGCAGACCGCCCAACTTAGACAAGAGCTACGAGCAGTACTTC. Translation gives CASRPPNLDKSYEQYF.

This CDR3 reads CASSLDYRLRDEQFF. As DNA, the CDR3 is TGTGCCAGCAGCTTAGACTATCGACTCCGGGATGAGCAGTTCTTC. The chain employs TRBV7-2 and TRBJ2-1, with D uncertain. Per germline, CDR1 SGHTA and CDR2 FQGNSA. This CDR3 is built from 15 residues. V lost 1 base and J 8 bases, leaving 15 bases between the germline ends.

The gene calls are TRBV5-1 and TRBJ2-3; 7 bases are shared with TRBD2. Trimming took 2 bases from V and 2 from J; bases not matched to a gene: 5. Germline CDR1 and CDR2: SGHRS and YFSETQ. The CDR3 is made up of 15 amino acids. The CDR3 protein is CASSFTSDSTDTQYF. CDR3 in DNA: TGCGCCAGCAGCTTTACTAGCGACTCCACAGATACGCAGTATTTT.

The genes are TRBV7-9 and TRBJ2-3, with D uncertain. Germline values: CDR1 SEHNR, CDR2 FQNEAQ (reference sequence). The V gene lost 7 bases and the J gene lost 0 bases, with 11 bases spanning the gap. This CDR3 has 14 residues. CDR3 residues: CASTSGFSTDTQYF. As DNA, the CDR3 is TGTGCCAGCACTTCGGGCTTCAGCACAGATACGCAGTATTTT.

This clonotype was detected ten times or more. CDR3 sequence: CASSLLGFGGYTF. DNA of the CDR3: TGTGCCAGCAGCTTACTGGGGTTTGGTGGCTACACCTTC. The chain combines TRBV28 with TRBJ1-2; D ambiguous. V dropped 6 bases and J dropped 7 bases, with 15 bases sitting between them. CDR3 length equals 13 residues. The germline V gene has CDR1 MDHEN and CDR2 SYDVKM.

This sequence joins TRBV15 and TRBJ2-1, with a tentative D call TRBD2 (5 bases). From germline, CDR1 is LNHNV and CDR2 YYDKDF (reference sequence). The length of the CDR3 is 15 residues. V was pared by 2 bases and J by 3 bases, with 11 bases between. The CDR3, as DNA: TGTGCCACCAGCAGACTCAACCGGGACTACAATGAGCAGTTCTTC. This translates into CATSRLNRDYNEQFF.

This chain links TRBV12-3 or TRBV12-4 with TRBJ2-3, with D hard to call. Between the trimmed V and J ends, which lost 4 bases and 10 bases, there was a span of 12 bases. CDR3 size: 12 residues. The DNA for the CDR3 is TGTGCCAGCAGTTCGGGCGAGGACGCGCAGTATTTT. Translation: CASSSGEDAQYF.

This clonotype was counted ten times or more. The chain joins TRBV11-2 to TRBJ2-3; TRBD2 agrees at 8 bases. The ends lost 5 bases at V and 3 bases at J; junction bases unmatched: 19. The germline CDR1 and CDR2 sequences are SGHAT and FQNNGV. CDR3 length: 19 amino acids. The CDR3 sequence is CASSKRDWGSGRATDTQYF. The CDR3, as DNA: TGTGCCAGCAGCAAGCGGGACTGGGGAAGCGGGAGAGCAACAGATACGCAGTATTTT.

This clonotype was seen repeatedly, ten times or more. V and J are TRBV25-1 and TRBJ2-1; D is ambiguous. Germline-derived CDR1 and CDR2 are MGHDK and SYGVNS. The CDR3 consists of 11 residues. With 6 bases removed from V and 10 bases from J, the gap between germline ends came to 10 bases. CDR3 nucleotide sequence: TGTGCCAGCAGCTACACCTTAGAGCAGTTCTTC. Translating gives CASSYTLEQFF.

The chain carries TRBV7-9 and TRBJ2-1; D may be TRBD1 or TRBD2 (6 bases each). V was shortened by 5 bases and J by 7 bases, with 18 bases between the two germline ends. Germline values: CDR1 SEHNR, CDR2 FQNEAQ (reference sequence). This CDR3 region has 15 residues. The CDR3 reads CASSRSGGGGNEQFF. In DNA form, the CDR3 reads TGTGCCAGCAGCCGAAGCGGAGGGGGTGGAAATGAGCAGTTCTTC.

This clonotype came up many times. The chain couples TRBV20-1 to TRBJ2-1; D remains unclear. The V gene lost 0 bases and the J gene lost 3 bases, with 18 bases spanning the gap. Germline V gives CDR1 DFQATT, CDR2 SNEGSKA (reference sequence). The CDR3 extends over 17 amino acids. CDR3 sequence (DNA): TGCAGTGCTAGAGACCCCGATTCCGCCCTGGTCTACAATGAGCAGTTCTTC. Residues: CSARDPDSALVYNEQFF.

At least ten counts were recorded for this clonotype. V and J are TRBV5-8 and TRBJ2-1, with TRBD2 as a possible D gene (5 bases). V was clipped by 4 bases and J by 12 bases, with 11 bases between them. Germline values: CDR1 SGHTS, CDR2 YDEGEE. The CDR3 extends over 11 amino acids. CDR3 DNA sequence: TGTGCCAGCAGCCAAACGGGAAGGCAGTTCTTC. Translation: CASSQTGRQFF.

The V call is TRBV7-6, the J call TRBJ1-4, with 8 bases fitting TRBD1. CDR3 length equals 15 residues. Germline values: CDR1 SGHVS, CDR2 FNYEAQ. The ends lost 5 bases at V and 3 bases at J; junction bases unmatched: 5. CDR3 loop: CASSEQTGANEKLFF. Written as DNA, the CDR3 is TGTGCCAGCAGCGAGCAGACAGGGGCTAATGAAAAACTGTTTTTT.

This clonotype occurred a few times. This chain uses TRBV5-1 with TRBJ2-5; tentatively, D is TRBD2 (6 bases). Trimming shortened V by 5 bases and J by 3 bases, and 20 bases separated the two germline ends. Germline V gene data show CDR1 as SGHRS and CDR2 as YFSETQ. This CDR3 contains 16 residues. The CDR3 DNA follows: TGCGCCAGCAGACCGTTAGCTAGCGTTCCTAAAGAGACCCAGTACTTC. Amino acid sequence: CASRPLASVPKETQYF.

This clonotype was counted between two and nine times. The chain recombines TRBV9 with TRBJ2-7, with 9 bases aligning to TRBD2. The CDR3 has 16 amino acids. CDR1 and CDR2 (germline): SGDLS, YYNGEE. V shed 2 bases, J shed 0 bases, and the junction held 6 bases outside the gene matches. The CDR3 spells CASSVEAGGNSYEQYF. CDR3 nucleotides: TGTGCCAGCAGCGTGGAAGCGGGAGGAAACTCCTACGAGCAGTACTTC.

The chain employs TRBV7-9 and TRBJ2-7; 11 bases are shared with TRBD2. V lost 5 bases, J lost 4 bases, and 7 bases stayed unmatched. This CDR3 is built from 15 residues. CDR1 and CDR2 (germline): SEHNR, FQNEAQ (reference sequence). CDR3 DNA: TGTGCCAGCAGCACATCTAGCGGGAGGTTTTACGAGCAGTACTTC. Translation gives CASSTSSGRFYEQYF.

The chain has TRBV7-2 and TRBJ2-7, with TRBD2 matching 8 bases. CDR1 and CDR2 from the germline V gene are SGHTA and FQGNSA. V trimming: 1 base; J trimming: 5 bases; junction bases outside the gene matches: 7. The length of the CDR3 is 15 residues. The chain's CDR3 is CASSLVRGRINEQYF. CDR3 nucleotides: TGTGCCAGCAGCTTAGTACGCGGGAGGATCAACGAGCAGTACTTC.

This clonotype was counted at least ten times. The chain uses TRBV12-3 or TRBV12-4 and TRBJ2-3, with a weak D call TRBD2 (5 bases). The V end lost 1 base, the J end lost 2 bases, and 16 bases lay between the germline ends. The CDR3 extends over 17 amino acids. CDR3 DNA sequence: TGTGCCAGCAGTTTAGGGGCTTTTACGGGAACCACAGATACGCAGTATTTT. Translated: CASSLGAFTGTTDTQYF.

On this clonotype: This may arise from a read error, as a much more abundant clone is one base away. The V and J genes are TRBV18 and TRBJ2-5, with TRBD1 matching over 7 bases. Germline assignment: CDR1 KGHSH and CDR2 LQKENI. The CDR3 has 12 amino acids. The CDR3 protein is CTSSDRAETQYF. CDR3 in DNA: TGTACCAGCTCCGACAGGGCAGAGACCCAGTACTTC.

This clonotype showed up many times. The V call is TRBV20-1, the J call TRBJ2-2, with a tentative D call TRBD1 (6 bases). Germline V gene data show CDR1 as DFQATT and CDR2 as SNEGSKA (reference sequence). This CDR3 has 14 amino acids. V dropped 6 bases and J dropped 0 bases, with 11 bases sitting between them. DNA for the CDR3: TGCAGTGCGAAGGGACAACCGAACACCGGGGAGCTGTTTTTT. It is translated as CSAKGQPNTGELFF.

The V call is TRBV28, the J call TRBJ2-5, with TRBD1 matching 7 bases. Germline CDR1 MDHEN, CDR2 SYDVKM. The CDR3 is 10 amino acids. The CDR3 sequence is CATGQETQYF. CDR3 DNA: TGTGCGACAGGGCAAGAGACCCAGTACTTC.

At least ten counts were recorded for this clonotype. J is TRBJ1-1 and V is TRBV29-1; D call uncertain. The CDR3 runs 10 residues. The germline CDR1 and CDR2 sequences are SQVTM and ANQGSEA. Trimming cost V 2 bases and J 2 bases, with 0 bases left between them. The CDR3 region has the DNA TGCAGCGTTGAAAACACTGAAGCTTTCTTT. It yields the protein CSVENTEAFF.

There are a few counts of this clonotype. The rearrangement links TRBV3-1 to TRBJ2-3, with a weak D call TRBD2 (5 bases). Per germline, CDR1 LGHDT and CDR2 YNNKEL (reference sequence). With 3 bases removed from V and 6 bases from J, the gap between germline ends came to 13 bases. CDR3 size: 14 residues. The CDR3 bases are TGTGCCAGCAGCCACGGAGGAGTAGGGGATACGCAGTATTTT. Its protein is CASSHGGVGDTQYF.